This T cell receptor (beta chain) came from a study of shared clonotypes between healthy human individuals. This table comes from immunoSEQ multiplex PCR, and its TCRdb copy is limited to in-frame clones, with some not included. The sample yields around 200,000 clones, around 63% seen once. This clone appeared a single time. Its antigen is as yet unknown. This CDR3 has 12 residues. Germline V gives CDR1 SQVTM, CDR2 ANQGSEA. The V end was cut by 6 bases, the J end by 5 bases, with 14 bases between. The investigators split CD4+ cells into a CD45RA+ naive subset and a CD45RA-negative memory subset. Notes on the study in general: Sharing across a handful of donors was seen in 4.5% to 6.5% of naive CD4 clonotypes.

The source material was memory CD4+ T cells sorted from blood. Documented subset: CD45RA-negative fraction. This TCR was sampled from a man aged 25 to 40 in good health. This chain connects TRBV29-1 to TRBJ2-7; weak D call: TRBD1 (6 bases). The CDR3 loop is CSVARGLNEQYF. CDR3 bases: TGCAGCGTGGCCAGGGGTCTGAACGAGCAGTACTTC.